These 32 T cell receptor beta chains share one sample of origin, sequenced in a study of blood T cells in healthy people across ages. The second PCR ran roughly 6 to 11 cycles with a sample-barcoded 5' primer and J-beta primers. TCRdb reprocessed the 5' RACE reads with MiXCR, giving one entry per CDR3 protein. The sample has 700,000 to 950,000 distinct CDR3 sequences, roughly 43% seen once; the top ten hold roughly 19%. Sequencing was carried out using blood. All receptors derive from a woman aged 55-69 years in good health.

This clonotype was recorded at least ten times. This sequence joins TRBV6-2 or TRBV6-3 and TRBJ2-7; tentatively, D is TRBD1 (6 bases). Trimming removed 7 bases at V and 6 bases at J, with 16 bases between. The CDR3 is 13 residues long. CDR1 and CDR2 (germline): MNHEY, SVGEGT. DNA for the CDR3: TGTGCCAGCAATCACGACAGGTCTTTCGAGCAGTACTTC. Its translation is CASNHDRSFEQYF.

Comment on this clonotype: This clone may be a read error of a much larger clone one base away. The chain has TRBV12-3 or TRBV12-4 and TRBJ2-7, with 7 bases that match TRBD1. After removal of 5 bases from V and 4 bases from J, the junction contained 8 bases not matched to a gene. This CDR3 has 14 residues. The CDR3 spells CASSVSTGRYEQYF. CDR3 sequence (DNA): TGTGCCAGCAGTGTTTCGACAGGGCGTTACGAGCAGTACTTC.

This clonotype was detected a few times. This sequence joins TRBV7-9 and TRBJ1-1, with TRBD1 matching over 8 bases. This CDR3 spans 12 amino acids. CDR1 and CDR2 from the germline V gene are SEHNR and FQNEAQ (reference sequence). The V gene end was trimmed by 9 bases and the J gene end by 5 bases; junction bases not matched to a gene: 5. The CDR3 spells CASAGQGTEAFF. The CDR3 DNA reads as TGTGCCAGTGCCGGACAGGGAACTGAAGCTTTCTTT.

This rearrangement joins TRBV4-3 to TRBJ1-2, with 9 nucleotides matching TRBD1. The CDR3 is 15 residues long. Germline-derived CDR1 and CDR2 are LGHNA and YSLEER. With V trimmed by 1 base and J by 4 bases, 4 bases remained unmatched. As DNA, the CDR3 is TGCGCCAGCAGCCAAGTGAGGGACAGGGCCTATGGCTACACCTTC. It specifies CASSQVRDRAYGYTF.

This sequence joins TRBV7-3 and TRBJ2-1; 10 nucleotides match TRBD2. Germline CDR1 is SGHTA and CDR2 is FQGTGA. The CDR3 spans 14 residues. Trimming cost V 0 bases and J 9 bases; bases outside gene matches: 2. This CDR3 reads CASSLTSGRAEQFF. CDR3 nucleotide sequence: TGTGCCAGCAGCTTAACCAGCGGGAGGGCTGAGCAGTTCTTC. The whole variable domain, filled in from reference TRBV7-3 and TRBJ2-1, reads GAGVSQTPSNKVTEKGKYVELRCDPISGHTALYWYRQSLGQGPEFLIYFQGTGAADDSGLPNDRFFAVRPEGSVSTLKIQRTERGDSAVYLCASSLTSGRAEQFFGPGTRLTVL.

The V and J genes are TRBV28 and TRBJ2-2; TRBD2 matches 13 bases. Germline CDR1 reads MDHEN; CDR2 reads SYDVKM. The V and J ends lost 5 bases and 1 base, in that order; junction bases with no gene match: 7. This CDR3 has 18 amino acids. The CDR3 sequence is CASSPTSGREKNTGELFF. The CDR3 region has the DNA TGTGCCAGCAGTCCTACTAGCGGGAGGGAAAAGAACACCGGGGAGCTGTTTTTT.

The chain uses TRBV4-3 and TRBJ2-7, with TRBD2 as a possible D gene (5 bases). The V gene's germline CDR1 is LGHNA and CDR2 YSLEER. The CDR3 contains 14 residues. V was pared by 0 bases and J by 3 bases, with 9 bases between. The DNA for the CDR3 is TGCGCCAGCAGCCAAGAACACGGGAACTACGAGCAGTACTTC. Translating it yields CASSQEHGNYEQYF.

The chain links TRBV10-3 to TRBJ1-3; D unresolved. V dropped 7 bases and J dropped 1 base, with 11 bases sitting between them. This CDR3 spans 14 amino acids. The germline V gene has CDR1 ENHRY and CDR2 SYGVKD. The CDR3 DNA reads TGTGCCATCAAGTCCCTTGAATCTGGAAACACCATATATTTT. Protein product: CAIKSLESGNTIYF.

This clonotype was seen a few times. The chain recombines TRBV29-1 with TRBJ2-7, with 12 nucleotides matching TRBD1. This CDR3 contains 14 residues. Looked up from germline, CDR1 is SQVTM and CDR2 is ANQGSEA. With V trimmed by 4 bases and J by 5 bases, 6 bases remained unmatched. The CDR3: CSVGKGQGADEQYF. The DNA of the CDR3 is TGCAGCGTTGGAAAGGGACAGGGGGCGGACGAGCAGTACTTC.

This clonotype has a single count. CDR3 residues: CASSPRSRGAETQFF. CDR3 in DNA: TGTGCCAGCAGCCCCAGGAGCCGGGGGGCAGAGACCCAGTTCTTC. This chain connects TRBV7-2 to TRBJ2-1; perhaps TRBD2 as D (7 bases). V lost 5 bases and J 13 bases, leaving 24 bases between the germline ends. Germline V gives CDR1 SGHTA, CDR2 FQGNSA. This CDR3 contains 15 residues.

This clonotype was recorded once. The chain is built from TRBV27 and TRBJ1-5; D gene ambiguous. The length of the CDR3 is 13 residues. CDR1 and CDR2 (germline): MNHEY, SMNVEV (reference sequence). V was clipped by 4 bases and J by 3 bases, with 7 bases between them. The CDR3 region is CASSWVPNQPQHF. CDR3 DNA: TGTGCCAGCAGTTGGGTCCCCAATCAGCCCCAGCATTTT.

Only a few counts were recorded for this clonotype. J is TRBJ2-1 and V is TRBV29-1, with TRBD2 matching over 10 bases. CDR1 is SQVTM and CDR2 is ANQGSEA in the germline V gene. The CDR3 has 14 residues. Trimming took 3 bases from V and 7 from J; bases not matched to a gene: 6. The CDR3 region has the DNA TGCAGCGTTGATAGCGGGAGGACCAGGAATGAGCAGTTCTTC. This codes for CSVDSGRTRNEQFF.

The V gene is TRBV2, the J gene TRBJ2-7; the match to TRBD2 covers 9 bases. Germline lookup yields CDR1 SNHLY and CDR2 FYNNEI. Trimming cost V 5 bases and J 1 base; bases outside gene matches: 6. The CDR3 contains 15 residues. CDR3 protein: CASSNSGGFSYEQYF. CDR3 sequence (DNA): TGTGCCAGCAGTAATAGCGGGGGTTTTTCCTACGAGCAGTACTTC.

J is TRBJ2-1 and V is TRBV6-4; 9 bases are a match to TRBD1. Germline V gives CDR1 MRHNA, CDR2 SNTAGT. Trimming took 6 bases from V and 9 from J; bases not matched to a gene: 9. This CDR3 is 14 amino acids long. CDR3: CASRPGQGQGEQFF. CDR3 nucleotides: TGTGCCAGCAGGCCGGGACAGGGTCAGGGTGAGCAGTTCTTC.

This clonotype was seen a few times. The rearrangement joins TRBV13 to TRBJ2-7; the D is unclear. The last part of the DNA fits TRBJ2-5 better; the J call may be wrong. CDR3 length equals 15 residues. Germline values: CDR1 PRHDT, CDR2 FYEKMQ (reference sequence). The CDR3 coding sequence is TGTGCCAGCAGCTTAGCGCCGAAATTTAGAGAGACCCAGTACTTC. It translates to CASSLAPKFRETQYF.

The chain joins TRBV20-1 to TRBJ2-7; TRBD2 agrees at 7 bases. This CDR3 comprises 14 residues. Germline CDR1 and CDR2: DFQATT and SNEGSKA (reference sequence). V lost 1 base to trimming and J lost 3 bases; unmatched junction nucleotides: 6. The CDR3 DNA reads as TGCAGTGCTAGAGTTCTTGGCGGGAGCTACGAGCAGTACTTC. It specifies CSARVLGGSYEQYF.

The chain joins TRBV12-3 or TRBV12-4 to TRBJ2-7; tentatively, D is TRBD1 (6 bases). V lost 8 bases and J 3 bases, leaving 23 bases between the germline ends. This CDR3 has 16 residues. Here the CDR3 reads CASGPGQPKGHYEQYF. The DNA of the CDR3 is TGTGCCAGCGGTCCGGGACAACCCAAAGGGCACTACGAGCAGTACTTC.

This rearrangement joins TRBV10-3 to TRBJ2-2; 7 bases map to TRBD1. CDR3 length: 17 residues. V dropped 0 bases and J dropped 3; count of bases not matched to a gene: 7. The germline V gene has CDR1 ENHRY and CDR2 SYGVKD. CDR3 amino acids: CAISESRQGVDTGELFF. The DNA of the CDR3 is TGTGCCATCAGTGAGTCACGCCAGGGGGTCGACACCGGGGAGCTGTTTTTT.

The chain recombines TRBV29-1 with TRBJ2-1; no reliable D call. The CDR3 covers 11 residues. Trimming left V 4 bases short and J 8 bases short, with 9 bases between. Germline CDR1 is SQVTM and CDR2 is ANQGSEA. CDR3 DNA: TGCAGCGTTGTTAGATCAGATGAGCAGTTCTTC. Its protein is CSVVRSDEQFF.

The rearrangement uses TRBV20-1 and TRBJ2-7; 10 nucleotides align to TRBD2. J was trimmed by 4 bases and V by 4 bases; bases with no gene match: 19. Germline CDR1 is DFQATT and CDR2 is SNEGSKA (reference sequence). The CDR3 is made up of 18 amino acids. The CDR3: CSATLLAGVPSIWYEQYF. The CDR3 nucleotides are TGCAGTGCTACCTTGCTAGCGGGAGTCCCCTCGATTTGGTACGAGCAGTACTTC.

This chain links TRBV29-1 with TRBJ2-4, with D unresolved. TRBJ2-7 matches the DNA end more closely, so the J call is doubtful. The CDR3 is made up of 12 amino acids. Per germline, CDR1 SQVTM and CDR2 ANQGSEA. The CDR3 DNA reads TGCAGCGTCCTGTTTCGAGAATACGAGCAGTACTTC. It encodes CSVLFREYEQYF.

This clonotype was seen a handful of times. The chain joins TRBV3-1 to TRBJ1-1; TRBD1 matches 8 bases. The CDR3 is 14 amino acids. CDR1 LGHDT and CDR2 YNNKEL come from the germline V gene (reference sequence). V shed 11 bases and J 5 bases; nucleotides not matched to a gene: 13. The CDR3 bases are TGTGCCGTTAAGGCCGGACAGGGTTTAACTGAAGCTTTCTTT. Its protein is CAVKAGQGLTEAFF.

The CDR3 sequence: CASTSGGMINYGYTF. CDR3 nucleotide sequence: TGTGCCAGCACCTCGGGCGGAATGATTAACTATGGCTACACCTTC. This rearrangement joins TRBV7-9 to TRBJ1-2; no clear D gene. Germline V gene sequence: CDR1 SEHNR, CDR2 FQNEAQ (reference sequence). V lost 7 bases and J lost 1, with 16 bases in between. This CDR3 has 15 amino acids.

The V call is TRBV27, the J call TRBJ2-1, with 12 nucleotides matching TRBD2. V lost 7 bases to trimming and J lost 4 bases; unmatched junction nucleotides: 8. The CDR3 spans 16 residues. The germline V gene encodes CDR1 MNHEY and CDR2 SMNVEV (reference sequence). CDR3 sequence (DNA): TGTGCCAGCAAAGGGCTAGCGGGAGGGGTTTACAATGAGCAGTTCTTC. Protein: CASKGLAGGVYNEQFF.

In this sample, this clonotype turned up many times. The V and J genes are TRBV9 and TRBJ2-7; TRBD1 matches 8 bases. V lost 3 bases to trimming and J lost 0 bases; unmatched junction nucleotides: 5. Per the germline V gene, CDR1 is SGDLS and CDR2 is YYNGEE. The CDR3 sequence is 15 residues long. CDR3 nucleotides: TGTGCCAGCAGCGCCCGGGACAGGTCCTCCTACGAGCAGTACTTC. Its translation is CASSARDRSSYEQYF.

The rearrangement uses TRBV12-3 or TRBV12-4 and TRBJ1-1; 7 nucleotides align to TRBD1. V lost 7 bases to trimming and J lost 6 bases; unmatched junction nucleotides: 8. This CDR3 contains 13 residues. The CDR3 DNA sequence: TGTGCCAGCAACCGACAGGGTGAGTCTGAAGCTTTCTTT. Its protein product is CASNRQGESEAFF.

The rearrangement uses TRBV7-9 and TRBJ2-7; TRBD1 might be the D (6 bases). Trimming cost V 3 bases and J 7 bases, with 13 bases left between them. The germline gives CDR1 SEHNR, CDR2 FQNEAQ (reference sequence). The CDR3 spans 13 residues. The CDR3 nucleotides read TGTGCCAGCAGCTTGGGGGCAGGGGTTGAGCAGTACTTC. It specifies CASSLGAGVEQYF.

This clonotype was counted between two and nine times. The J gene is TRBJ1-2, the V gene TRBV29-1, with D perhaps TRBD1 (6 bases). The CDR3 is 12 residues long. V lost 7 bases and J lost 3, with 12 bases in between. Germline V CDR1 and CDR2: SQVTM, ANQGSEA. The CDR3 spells CSARTADYGYTF. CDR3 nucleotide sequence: TGCAGCGCACGGACAGCCGACTATGGCTACACCTTC.

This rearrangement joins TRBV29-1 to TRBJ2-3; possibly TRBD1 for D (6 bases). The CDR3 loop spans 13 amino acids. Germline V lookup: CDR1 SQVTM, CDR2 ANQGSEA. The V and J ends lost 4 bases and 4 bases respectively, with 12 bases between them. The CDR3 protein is CSVAWTASDTQYF. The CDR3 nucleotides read TGCAGCGTTGCATGGACAGCCTCAGATACGCAGTATTTT.

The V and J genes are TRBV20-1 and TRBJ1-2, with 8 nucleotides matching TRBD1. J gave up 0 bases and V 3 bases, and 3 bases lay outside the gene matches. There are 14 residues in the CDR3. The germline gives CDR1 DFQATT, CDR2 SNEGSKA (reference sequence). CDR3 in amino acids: CSARMGQANYGYTF. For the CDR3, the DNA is TGCAGTGCTAGGATGGGACAGGCTAACTATGGCTACACCTTC.

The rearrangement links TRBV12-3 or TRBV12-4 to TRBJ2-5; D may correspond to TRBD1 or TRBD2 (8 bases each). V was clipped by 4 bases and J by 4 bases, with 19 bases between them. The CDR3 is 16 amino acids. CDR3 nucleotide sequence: TGTGCCAGCAGTTCCCCGGGGGGGCAGGGGGCAGAGACCCAGTACTTC. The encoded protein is CASSSPGGQGAETQYF.

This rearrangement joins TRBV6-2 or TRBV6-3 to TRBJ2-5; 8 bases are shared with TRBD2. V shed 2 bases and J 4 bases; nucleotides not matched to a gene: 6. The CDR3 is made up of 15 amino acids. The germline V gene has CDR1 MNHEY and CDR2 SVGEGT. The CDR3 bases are TGTGCCAGCAGTTACGGGGGGACTAGAGGAGAGACCCAGTACTTC. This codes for CASSYGGTRGETQYF.